This T cell receptor (beta chain) was profiled in a study of T-cell reconstitution after alpha-beta-depleted transplantation in children (dated by TCRdb to 2016 to 2018). Regarding the research as a whole: The study quantitatively tracked T-cell immune reconstitution after TCRalphabeta/CD19-depleted allogeneic hematopoietic cell transplantation in children using TCR repertoire profiling. The study at large found these results: In some patients, high TCRbeta diversity at day 60 was attributed to recipient T cells and intrathymic progenitors that had survived conditioning. Hyperexpanded clone frequencies declined over subsequent months; after one year, T-cell counts and TCRbeta diversity were mostly attributed to newly produced T cells. The apparently early alphabetaT-cell count recovery about two months after transplant was reportedly dependent on only several hundred rapidly expanded clones derived from non-depleted graft cells.

In its sample, this clonotype was seen many times. The clone's antigen remains unknown. Within one base of it there is no much larger clone, and no base qualities were kept. This specimen's treatment or condition label, per the study, means: allogeneic hematopoietic cell transplantation with graft depleted of TCRalphabeta T cells and CD19 B cells. The transplant recipients were children given TCRalphabeta/CD19-depleted allogeneic hematopoietic cell grafts. Measured from the cysteine to the phenylalanine, the CDR3 is 13 residues long. Only the CDR3 region is kept as DNA, spanning 39 bases read in frame from base 1. CDR1 SGHDT and CDR2 YYEEEE are derived from the germline V gene. V drops 1 base and J drops 5 bases, leaving 7 bases in between. Libraries were constructed by PCR. The data were produced on an Illumina HiSeq 2500. Molecular barcoding was employed in the preparation of TCR libraries, with unique molecular identifiers being used to normalize TCRbeta repertoire quantification. TCRdb reprocessing: public reads trimmed at Q25 with fastp, clones called with MiXCR, in-frame beta chains kept. Entries are consolidated by CDR3 protein sequence, retaining the most common genes and DNA. This sample holds roughly 300,000 distinct CDR3 sequences; roughly 10% were observed only once. The top ten clonotypes cover about a quarter of the sample.

This clonotype was sampled from a male patient under 10 years old who had a stem cell transplant for chronic granulomatous disease, so the T cells may come from the graft donor. The sequencing used peripheral blood, collected 180 days after TCRalphabeta/CD19-depleted stem cell transplant. This receptor chain uses TRBV5-6 and TRBJ2-1; the D gene remains uncertain. The encoded CDR3 is CASSLLWDNEQFF. The DNA sequence is TGTGCCAGCAGCTTGTTGTGGGACAATGAGCAGTTCTTC.